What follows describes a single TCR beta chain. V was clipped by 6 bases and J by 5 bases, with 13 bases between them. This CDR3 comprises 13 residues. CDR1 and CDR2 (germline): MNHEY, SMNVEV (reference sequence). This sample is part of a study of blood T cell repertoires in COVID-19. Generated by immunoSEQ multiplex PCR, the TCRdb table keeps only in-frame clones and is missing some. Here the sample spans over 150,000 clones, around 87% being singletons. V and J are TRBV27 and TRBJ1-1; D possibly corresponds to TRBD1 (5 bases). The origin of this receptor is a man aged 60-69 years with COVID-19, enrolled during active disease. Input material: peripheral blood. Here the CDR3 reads CASSYSGGTEAFF. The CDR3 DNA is TGTGCCAGCAGCTACTCCGGGGGGACTGAAGCTTTCTTT.